These 10 T cell receptor beta chains came from one sample sequenced in a study of identifying expanded T cells in peripheral blood (dated by TCRdb to the late 2010s). The method was the immunoSEQ multiplex PCR assay. TCRdb holds this immuneACCESS table with in-frame rearrangements only. Some clones are missing; in checked studies, unresolved V genes explain under half, and the rest has no known cause. The sample table records approximately 100,000 clones; about 87% of these occur just once. 7.5% to 9.5% of the sample belongs to the ten largest clones. Input material: blood. The receptors originated from a person aged 18-69 years in good health.

CDR3: CASSSRGATNEKLFF. CDR3 DNA sequence: TGTGCCAGCAGCTCCCGGGGCGCAACTAATGAAAAACTGTTTTTT. This chain connects TRBV7-2 to TRBJ1-4, with a possible D match to TRBD1 (5 bases). The CDR3 totals 15 residues. V gave up 4 bases and J gave up 0 bases, with 9 bases separating them. Germline V gene data show CDR1 as SGHTA and CDR2 as FQGNSA.

The chain employs TRBV19 and TRBJ1-1; D not resolved. The CDR3 runs to 12 residues. Trimming stripped 4 bases from V and 3 bases from J, with 6 bases between. In germline, CDR1 is LNHDA, CDR2 SQIVND (reference sequence). CDR3 region: CASSKSDTEAFF. The DNA for the CDR3 is TGTGCCAGTAGTAAATCGGACACTGAAGCTTTCTTT.

V gene TRBV7-3 combines with J gene TRBJ1-1, with D hard to call. Germline-derived CDR1 and CDR2 are SGHTA and FQGTGA. The CDR3 sequence is 14 residues long. V dropped 0 bases and J dropped 1 base, with 6 bases sitting between them. As DNA, the CDR3 is TGTGCCAGCAGCTTAACCGGGTCGAACACTGAAGCTTTCTTT. This encodes CASSLTGSNTEAFF.

The gene calls are TRBV30 and TRBJ1-3, with 7 bases matching TRBD1. Germline V lookup: CDR1 GTSNPN, CDR2 SVGIG (reference sequence). This CDR3 has 16 amino acids. With V trimmed by 4 bases and J by 2 bases, 11 bases remained unmatched. The CDR3: CAWNKQGIVTGNTIYF. Here the CDR3 DNA reads TGTGCCTGGAACAAACAGGGGATAGTAACTGGAAACACCATATATTTT.

The chain employs TRBV2 and TRBJ2-2; D remains unclear. Germline V gives CDR1 SNHLY, CDR2 FYNNEI. Trimming pared 4 bases from V and 3 bases from J, leaving 3 bases between. The CDR3 consists of 12 residues. The CDR3 coding sequence is TGTGCCAGCAGTGGTGACACCGGGGAGCTGTTTTTT. It yields the protein CASSGDTGELFF.

This clone was observed once. CDR3 DNA sequence: TGTGCCAGTAGGTCTCGGACAGGGGAACCCTACGAGCAGTACTTC. Protein: CASRSRTGEPYEQYF. The gene calls are TRBV19 and TRBJ2-7; 9 bases line up with TRBD1. The CDR3 consists of 15 residues. Germline loops: CDR1 LNHDA, CDR2 SQIVND (reference sequence). Germline trimming cut 6 bases from V and 2 bases from J; bases unmatched to any gene: 8.

This rearrangement joins TRBV5-1 to TRBJ2-2; 8 bases are a match to TRBD1. The CDR3 totals 16 residues. With 0 bases clipped from V and 3 bases from J, the junction kept 4 bases outside the gene matches. Per the germline V gene, CDR1 is SGHRS and CDR2 is YFSETQ. The CDR3 DNA reads as TGCGCCAGCAGCTTGGCAGGGGGCGCGGACACCGGGGAGCTGTTTTTT. Amino acid sequence: CASSLAGGADTGELFF.

This clone was seen only a few times. This chain connects TRBV5-1 to TRBJ2-5; D gene unclear. The CDR3 extends over 11 amino acids. Germline V CDR1 and CDR2: SGHRS, YFSETQ. The V gene lost 4 bases and the J gene lost 1 base, with 2 bases spanning the gap. Here the CDR3 reads CASSVQETQYF. Written as DNA, the CDR3 is TGCGCCAGCAGCGTCCAAGAGACCCAGTACTTC. The full variable domain, completed using reference TRBV5-1 and TRBJ2-5, is KAGVTQTPRYLIKTRGQQVTLSCSPISGHRSVSWYQQTPGQGLQFLFEYFSETQRNKGNFPGRFSGRQFSNSRSEMNVSTLELGDSALYLCASSVQETQYFGPGTRLLVL.

The chain employs TRBV11-2 and TRBJ2-7, with D possibly being TRBD1 or TRBD2 (5 bases each). V gave up 0 bases and J gave up 8 bases, with 17 bases separating them. Looked up from germline, CDR1 is SGHAT and CDR2 is FQNNGV. This CDR3 is 15 amino acids long. CDR3 residues: CASSLDPQGKRQQYF. The CDR3, as DNA: TGTGCCAGCAGCTTAGATCCCCAGGGAAAGCGGCAGCAGTACTTC.

This rearrangement joins TRBV14 to TRBJ2-7; D remains ambiguous. V was clipped by 1 base and J by 6 bases, with 13 bases between them. The germline gives CDR1 SGHDN, CDR2 FVKESK. The CDR3 loop spans 14 amino acids. The CDR3 bases are TGTGCCAGCAGCCAAGCCGGGTACCCGGGCGAGCAGTACTTC. Protein sequence: CASSQAGYPGEQYF.